The 28 T cell receptor beta chains presented below share a single source sample, sequenced in a study. TCRdb recomputed calls from the RT-PCR reads with MiXCR, one row per CDR3 protein. This sample has about 6,500 distinct CDR3 sequences, with 91% found just once. Sample: memory CD4+ T cells from blood. Receptor source: a female donor in good health, serving as a healthy control.

This clonotype was recorded once. The library was built for alpha chains, so this beta chain is an off-target read and its size means little. V is TRBV5-1 and J is TRBJ2-1; 7 positions match TRBD2. Per the germline V gene, CDR1 is SGHRS and CDR2 is YFSETQ. The CDR3 extends over 18 amino acids. Unmatched junction bases numbered 12, after V lost 2 bases and J lost 1 base. CDR3 sequence (DNA): TGCGCCAGCAGCTTCTTGGTGTTGGGAGGGAATTCCTACAATGAGCAGTTCTTC. Protein: CASSFLVLGGNSYNEQFF.

About this clonotype itself: This beta chain appears as a stray read in a library generated for alpha chains; its size is not informative. The chain combines TRBV12-3 or TRBV12-4 with TRBJ2-1; possible D gene TRBD1, 6 bases. V dropped 8 bases and J dropped 5 bases, with 16 bases sitting between them. The CDR3 contains 14 residues. The CDR3 protein is CASGTTGLHNEQFF. The CDR3 nucleotides read TGTGCCAGCGGAACAACAGGGCTCCACAATGAGCAGTTCTTC.

This clonotype was observed a single time. This beta chain is a stray read from a library made for alpha chains; its abundance is not meaningful. The gene calls are TRBV7-2 and TRBJ1-2; possibly TRBD1 for D (6 bases). The V end was cut by 4 bases, the J end by 4 bases, with 13 bases between. The CDR3 is 14 residues long. Germline V gene sequence: CDR1 SGHTA, CDR2 FQGNSA. The DNA of the CDR3 is TGTGCCAGCAGCTCCAGGGGTATGAGCTATGGCTACACCTTC. As protein: CASSSRGMSYGYTF.

Comment on this clonotype: A library prepared for alpha chains yielded this beta chain as an off-target read; its size is of little meaning. This chain joins TRBV7-9 and TRBJ2-7; D tentatively reads TRBD1 or TRBD2 (7 bases each). The CDR3 has 15 amino acids. V lost 1 base, J lost 6 bases, and 16 bases lay in between. Germline CDR1 SEHNR, CDR2 FQNEAQ (reference sequence). The CDR3: CASSLGAGGVIEQYF. CDR3 DNA: TGTGCCAGCAGCTTAGGTGCAGGGGGGGTGATCGAGCAGTACTTC. The entire variable domain, with the rest obtained from reference TRBV7-9 and TRBJ2-7, is as follows: DTGVSQNPRHKITKRGQNVTFRCDPISEHNRLYWYRQTLGQGPEFLTYFQNEAQLEKSRLLSDRFSAERPKGSFSTLEIQRTEQGDSAMYLCASSLGAGGVIEQYFGPGTRLTVT.

Concerning this clonotype: The library was prepared for alpha chains; this beta chain is a stray read, so its frequency means little. The chain has TRBV6-1 and TRBJ1-5, with TRBD1 matching 8 bases. Germline-derived CDR1 and CDR2 are MNHNS and SASEGT. The CDR3 is 16 residues long. The V segment lost 6 bases and the J segment 9 bases; nucleotides outside the gene matches: 16. CDR3: CASSEKDRGLSRPQHF. The CDR3 bases are TGTGCCAGCAGCGAAAAAGACAGGGGCTTGAGTAGGCCCCAGCATTTT.

Remarks on this clonotype: This beta chain turned up in a library designed for alpha chains; as an off-target read, its abundance says little. J is TRBJ2-2 and V is TRBV7-2; D is perhaps TRBD1 (6 bases). The germline V and J ends were trimmed by 1 base and 7 bases, with 10 bases remaining between them. Per germline, CDR1 SGHTA and CDR2 FQGNSA. The CDR3 is 14 amino acids. This CDR3 is CASSLVQGSGELFF. The DNA of the CDR3 is TGTGCCAGCAGCTTAGTACAGGGAAGCGGGGAGCTGTTTTTT.

As regards this clonotype: This beta chain came through as a stray read in a library set up for alpha chains, and its size says little. The chain joins TRBV2 to TRBJ2-1; TRBD2 aligns across 13 bases. Trimming removed 11 bases from V and 7 bases from J; junction bases left unmatched: 11. The CDR3 is 15 amino acids. Germline loops: CDR1 SNHLY, CDR2 FYNNEI. The CDR3 DNA reads as TGTGCCTCAAAGGGAGGACTAGCGGGAGAGAATGAGCAGTTCTTC. Protein sequence: CASKGGLAGENEQFF.

With regard to this clonotype: Because the library targeted alpha chains, this beta chain is an off-target read whose size means little. The gene calls are TRBV20-1 and TRBJ2-7; either TRBD1 or TRBD2 may fit D (5 bases each). V lost 2 bases and J lost 5, with 13 bases in between. Per the germline V gene, CDR1 is DFQATT and CDR2 is SNEGSKA (reference sequence). The CDR3 sequence is 13 residues long. The CDR3 nucleotides are TGCAGTGCTAGACCTGGGGGTATTGACGAGCAGTACTTC. Its translation is CSARPGGIDEQYF.

Comment on this clonotype: This beta chain appears as a stray read in a library generated for alpha chains; its size is not informative. The chain couples TRBV6-6 to TRBJ2-1; possibly TRBD1 for D (5 bases). CDR1 MNHNY and CDR2 SVGAGI come from the germline V gene (reference sequence). The CDR3 totals 11 residues. The V gene lost 6 bases and the J gene lost 9 bases, with 9 bases spanning the gap. CDR3 in amino acids: CASRKDTEQFF. The CDR3 DNA reads as TGTGCCAGCAGGAAGGACACTGAGCAGTTCTTC.

For this clonotype: Since the library was made to target alpha chains, this beta chain is a stray read and its abundance is not meaningful. The V call is TRBV7-2, the J call TRBJ2-1, with 7 positions matching TRBD2. The CDR3 contains 14 residues. J was trimmed by 6 bases and V by 3 bases; bases with no gene match: 5. Germline-derived CDR1 and CDR2 are SGHTA and FQGNSA. The CDR3 loop reads CASSFETSFNEQFF. The CDR3 DNA follows: TGTGCCAGCAGCTTCGAGACTAGCTTCAATGAGCAGTTCTTC.

A note on this clonotype: The size of this beta chain means little, since it is a stray read in a library made for alpha chains. The chain is built from TRBV20-1 and TRBJ2-7; 7 nucleotides line up with TRBD2. The V gene's germline CDR1 is DFQATT and CDR2 SNEGSKA (reference sequence). The CDR3 spans 15 residues. V dropped 1 base and J dropped 5; count of bases not matched to a gene: 11. The CDR3 bases are TGCAGTGCTAGAGCATGGGGGGGTGTTGTCGACGAGCAGTACTTC. Protein product: CSARAWGGVVDEQYF.

Remarks on this clonotype: Found in a library prepared for alpha chains, this beta chain is an off-target read, and its abundance has little meaning. The CDR3 spells CASSPGQGLNYGYTF. CDR3 coding DNA: TGTGCCAGCAGCCCAGGACAGGGATTGAACTATGGCTACACCTTC. The rearrangement joins TRBV7-2 to TRBJ1-2; 8 bases map to TRBD1. Losses at the gene ends were 5 bases for V and 2 bases for J; bases not matched to a gene: 7. The CDR3 consists of 15 residues. In germline, CDR1 is SGHTA, CDR2 FQGNSA.

A single count supports this clonotype. The size of this beta chain means little, since it is a stray read in a library made for alpha chains. The chain uses TRBV12-3 or TRBV12-4 and TRBJ2-7; TRBD2 matches at 7 bases. The CDR3 length is 14 residues. V dropped 6 bases and J dropped 2; count of bases not matched to a gene: 7. This CDR3 reads CASRLSGTTYEQYF. CDR3 sequence (DNA): TGTGCCAGCAGACTAAGCGGGACCACCTACGAGCAGTACTTC.

This clonotype came up once. This beta chain is an off-target read within a library intended for alpha chains, so its frequency means little. The rearrangement links TRBV4-1 to TRBJ1-1; D is possibly TRBD1 (6 bases). The CDR3 contains 15 residues. V dropped 3 bases and J dropped 2 bases, with 13 bases sitting between them. Germline V gene lookup returns CDR1 MGHRA and CDR2 YSYEKL. The CDR3 sequence: CASSQNGQLNTEAFF. Here the CDR3 DNA reads TGCGCCAGCAGCCAGAACGGACAGCTTAACACTGAAGCTTTCTTT.

Details on this clonotype: This beta chain lies outside the target of a library built for alpha chains; its clone size means little. V usage is TRBV6-1 and J usage is TRBJ1-3, with TRBD1 as a possible D gene (5 bases). Trimming stripped 5 bases from V and 4 bases from J, with 12 bases between. This CDR3 has 14 amino acids. Germline V gene data show CDR1 as MNHNS and CDR2 as SASEGT. CDR3 loop: CASSPRDGGNTIYF. DNA of the CDR3: TGTGCCAGCAGTCCACGGGACGGAGGAAACACCATATATTTT.

Notes on this clonotype: The library was built for alpha chains, so this beta chain is an off-target read and its size means little. V gene TRBV12-3 or TRBV12-4 combines with J gene TRBJ2-6; D not certain. This CDR3 spans 15 amino acids. Trimming cost V 3 bases and J 1 base, with 7 bases left between them. In DNA form, the CDR3 reads TGTGCCAGCAGTTTGACGCATTCTGGGGCCAACGTCCTGACTTTC. This translates into CASSLTHSGANVLTF.

Concerning this clonotype itself: The junction does not match germline at one end; this may be a read error. This beta chain is a stray read from a library made for alpha chains; its abundance is not meaningful. The chain is built from TRBV10-3 and TRBJ2-5, with TRBD1 matching over 7 bases. This CDR3 contains 12 residues. Germline loops: CDR1 ENHRY, CDR2 SYGVKD. The CDR3 nucleotides read TGTGCCATCAGTGAGATTTTAGGACAGGCAAACTTC. Its translation: CAISEILGQANF.

In the case of this clonotype: Because this beta chain is a stray read in a library intended to capture alpha chains, its abundance should not be given much weight. J is TRBJ2-7 and V is TRBV15, with TRBD1 matching 8 bases. This CDR3 is built from 14 residues. The germline CDR1 and CDR2 sequences are LNHNV and YYDKDF (reference sequence). The junction had 5 bases not matched to a gene; V was cut back by 5 bases and J by 2 bases. CDR3 in DNA: TGTGCCACCAGCTTAGGACAGGGACCCTACGAGCAGTACTTC. This encodes CATSLGQGPYEQYF.

About this clonotype itself: This beta chain is off target for a library built for alpha chains, so its abundance means little. The genes are TRBV28 and TRBJ1-1; D is unresolved. Germline V gene sequence: CDR1 MDHEN, CDR2 SYDVKM. CDR3 size: 13 residues. The V end lost 2 bases, the J end lost 7 bases, and 11 bases lay between the germline ends. CDR3 bases: TGTGCCAGCAGTTTAGGGCAGAACCTTGAAGCTTTCTTT. It yields the protein CASSLGQNLEAFF.

Comment on this clonotype: Found in a library prepared for alpha chains, this beta chain is an off-target read, and its abundance has little meaning. The chain couples TRBV4-3 to TRBJ2-3; tentative D call: TRBD2 (6 bases). The length of the CDR3 is 14 residues. The V gene's germline CDR1 is LGHNA and CDR2 YSLEER. The V end lost 4 bases, the J end lost 2 bases, and 10 bases lay between the germline ends. CDR3 sequence: CASSLGGNTDTQYF. The CDR3 DNA reads TGCGCCAGCAGCCTTGGGGGGAACACAGATACGCAGTATTTT.

Comment on this clonotype: This beta chain turned up in a library designed for alpha chains; as an off-target read, its abundance says little. In nucleotides, the CDR3 is TGTGCCAGCAGGGACACGGGACACGGGAGTAATGAGCAGTTCTTC. Encoded protein: CASRDTGHGSNEQFF. The chain recombines TRBV7-6 with TRBJ2-1; D may match TRBD1 or TRBD2 (6 bases each). CDR3 length: 15 residues. Germline CDR1 reads SGHVS; CDR2 reads FNYEAQ. Trimming took 6 bases from V and 7 from J, leaving 19 bases between them.

As for this clonotype: A library prepared for alpha chains yielded this beta chain as an off-target read; its size is of little meaning. The chain employs TRBV9 and TRBJ2-3; 10 nucleotides match TRBD2. The V gene end was trimmed by 2 bases and the J gene end by 1 base; junction bases not matched to a gene: 4. This CDR3 comprises 16 residues. Germline CDR1 and CDR2: SGDLS and YYNGEE. This CDR3 reads CASSVLGTSGTDTQYF. The CDR3 DNA follows: TGTGCCAGCAGCGTCCTCGGGACTAGCGGCACAGATACGCAGTATTTT. The whole variable domain, remainder taken from reference TRBV9 and TRBJ2-3, is DSGVTQTPKHLITATGQRVTLRCSPRSGDLSVYWYQQSLDQGLQFLIQYYNGEERAKGNILERFSAQQFPDLHSELNLSSLELGDSALYFCASSVLGTSGTDTQYFGPGTRLTVL.

With respect to this clonotype: The size of this beta chain means little, since it is a stray read in a library made for alpha chains. The chain joins TRBV6-1 to TRBJ2-3, with a weak D call TRBD2 (5 bases). Per germline, CDR1 MNHNS and CDR2 SASEGT. The ends were cut back, 7 bases at V and 8 bases at J, with 10 bases in the middle. This CDR3 spans 11 amino acids. CDR3 DNA sequence: TGTGCCAGCATCGTCCGGGGTACGCAGTATTTT. Protein sequence: CASIVRGTQYF.

About this clonotype: This beta chain is a stray read from a library made for alpha chains; its abundance is not meaningful. This rearrangement joins TRBV6-1 to TRBJ1-6; no clear D. The germline V and J ends were trimmed by 7 bases and 5 bases, with 9 bases remaining between them. CDR1 MNHNS and CDR2 SASEGT come from the germline V gene. The CDR3 spans 13 residues. The CDR3 loop is CASNRGNNSPLHF. The DNA for the CDR3 is TGTGCCAGCAATCGAGGGAATAATTCACCCCTCCACTTT.

About this clonotype: Within a library made for alpha chains, this beta chain is off target, and its count is uninformative. The rearrangement joins TRBV6-1 to TRBJ2-1; 8 positions match TRBD2. V was clipped by 7 bases and J by 7 bases; unmatched bases: 12. This CDR3 comprises 15 residues. Germline V gene data show CDR1 as MNHNS and CDR2 as SASEGT. CDR3 DNA: TGTGCCAGCACCAGGACGGGACTAGTCGGGAATGAGCAGTTCTTC. It yields the protein CASTRTGLVGNEQFF.

Details on this clonotype: Found in a library prepared for alpha chains, this beta chain is an off-target read, and its abundance has little meaning. V gene TRBV20-1 combines with J gene TRBJ1-2; D ambiguous. The germline V gene has CDR1 DFQATT and CDR2 SNEGSKA (reference sequence). Trimming pared 3 bases from V and 3 bases from J, leaving 5 bases between. The CDR3 has 11 residues. The DNA for the CDR3 is TGCAGTGCTAGTGCGGACTATGGCTACACCTTC. Residues: CSASADYGYTF.

Of note for this clonotype: Being off target in a library aimed at alpha chains, this beta chain has a size of little meaning. The rearrangement uses TRBV5-6 and TRBJ2-5, with D tentatively TRBD1 (6 bases). The length of the CDR3 is 14 residues. Germline V lookup: CDR1 SGHDT, CDR2 YYEEEE. Trimming took off 1 base at V and 3 bases at J, with 10 bases between the two ends. The CDR3 sequence is CASSLRDTEETQYF. For the CDR3, the DNA is TGTGCCAGCAGCTTGCGGGACACCGAAGAGACCCAGTACTTC. Combining the CDR3 with reference TRBV5-6 and TRBJ2-5 gives the whole variable domain DAGVTQSPTHLIKTRGQQVTLRCSPKSGHDTVSWYQQALGQGPQFIFQYYEEEERQRGNFPDRFSGHQFPNYSSELNVNALLLGDSALYLCASSLRDTEETQYFGPGTRLLVL.

Comment on this clonotype: This beta chain was picked up by a library intended for alpha chains and is off target, so its count carries little meaning. The V call is TRBV7-3, the J call TRBJ2-1; 11 nucleotides match TRBD2. The CDR3 is made up of 16 amino acids. Looked up from germline, CDR1 is SGHTA and CDR2 is FQGTGA. The trim removed 2 bases at V and 5 bases at J, leaving 5 bases unmatched. The CDR3 nucleotides are TGTGCCAGCAGCTTAGGAGGGACTAGCGGAGACAATGAGCAGTTCTTC. Protein: CASSLGGTSGDNEQFF.